The entry below describes one T cell receptor beta chain. The antigen remains undetermined. Trimming pared 3 bases from V and 7 bases from J, leaving 13 bases between. The CDR3 runs 15 residues. CDR1 is WSHSY and CDR2 is SAAADI in the germline V gene. Indicated treatment: oral pan-JAK inhibitor, 5-10 mg twice daily. Alopecia areata patients provided lesional scalp punch biopsies and peripheral blood, both collected for the study. Separation by sorting yielded CD4+ and CD8+ T cells from PBMCs. Extraction and reverse transcription of RNA yielded cDNA as the sequencing template. The protocol was immunoSEQ multiplex PCR, while the TCRdb copy is restricted to in-frame clones and leaves out a portion. The sample has 170,000 or so clones; roughly 64% are singletons. This entry comes from a study of CD8+ T cells in alopecia areata. Turning to the study itself: Oral tofacitinib (5 to 10 mg twice daily) was administered to treated patients.

Study-wide results and caveats: A great number of expanded lesional clones endured in scalp and blood during tofacitinib.

The input for sequencing was CD8+ T cells sorted from blood, taken at week 24, from a patient treated with tofacitinib. This sequence joins TRBV10-2 and TRBJ1-6; D unclear. The receptor comes from a human donor with alopecia areata. The chain's CDR3 is CASSDEGARNSPLHF. In DNA, the CDR3 is TGCGCCAGCAGTGATGAGGGAGCTCGGAATTCACCCCTCCACTTT.